The clone carrying this T cell receptor (beta chain) was seen only once. What it recognizes is unknown. V lost 8 bases and J 2 bases, leaving 18 bases between the germline ends. This CDR3 has 15 residues. CDR1 is WNHNN and CDR2 is SYGVQD in the germline V gene (reference sequence). In nominal health when sampled, donors likely had unrecorded immune exposures nonetheless. Primers for the PCR totalled 60 Vbeta and 13 Jbeta. In the authors' workflow: Later analysis identified tens of millions of unique TCR beta chains, around 10 million shared. Using immunoSEQ multiplex PCR, the repertoire was profiled, and TCRdb retains in-frame clones only, with some absent. The DNA gave D and trimming, while V, J and clone size come from that table. The profile shows about 76,000 clones, about three quarters of them singletons. This specimen comes from a study of cytomegalovirus exposure and HLA in healthy donors. General study findings and limits: CMV antigen specificity of a few CMV-associated chains was confirmed in vitro. Reportedly, TCR beta sequences accurately predicted HLA-A and HLA-B alleles in most subjects.

Sequencing was performed on PBMCs. The chain combines TRBV10-1 with TRBJ2-5; perhaps TRBD1 as D (5 bases). This receptor was taken from a male donor in good health and CMV-seropositive. The CDR3 DNA is TGCGCCAGCCGTAGGGTAGGGGCCGGGCAAGAGACCCAGTACTTC. Its translation is CASRRVGAGQETQYF.